These 4 T cell receptor beta chains were all obtained from the same sample, sequenced in a study of patients and donors after allogeneic stem cell transplantation. TCRdb itself ran the RT-PCR reads through MiXCR, one entry per CDR3 protein. Of tens of thousands of distinct CDR3 sequences in the sample, 5% were seen once. Sequencing used blood, either unsorted or a sorted T cell fraction (not recorded which). The source is a human donor who was either an allogeneic HSCT recipient or a stem cell or donor lymphocyte infusion donor (not recorded which). It is not recorded whose cells these are; they may come from a transplant donor.

This clonotype was detected many times. Mismatch with germline at one junction end may stem from a read error. The chain links TRBV10-3 to TRBJ2-5, with 8 bases fitting TRBD1. This CDR3 is 13 amino acids long. CDR1 ENHRY and CDR2 SYGVKD come from the germline V gene. In DNA, the CDR3 is TGTGCCATAAGTGACGGGACAGGAGAGACCCAGTACTTC. This codes for CAISDGTGETQYF.

To note about this clonotype: This may be a read error, as it is one base from a much larger clone. This rearrangement joins TRBV20-1 to TRBJ2-7; D is possibly TRBD2 (6 bases). Germline V gives CDR1 DFQATT, CDR2 SNEGSKA (reference sequence). The CDR3 contains 15 residues. CDR3 nucleotide sequence: TGCAGTGCTAGTTCCATTGGCGGGGACTCCCACGAGCAGTACTTC. Protein product: CSASSIGGDSHEQYF.

The sample holds many counts of this clonotype. The genes are TRBV20-1 and TRBJ2-2; 7 bases match TRBD2. The CDR3 length is 17 residues. CDR1 and CDR2 from the germline V gene are DFQATT and SNEGSKA (reference sequence). With V trimmed by 0 bases and J by 7 bases, 14 bases remained unmatched. CDR3 sequence: CSARDLRGGSVFGELFF. CDR3 nucleotide sequence: TGCAGTGCTAGAGATCTCAGAGGCGGGAGTGTTTTCGGGGAGCTGTTTTTT.

The chain employs TRBV19 and TRBJ1-3; TRBD1 might be the D (5 bases). Germline CDR1 reads LNHDA; CDR2 reads SQIVND (reference sequence). The V end was cut by 3 bases, the J end by 0 bases, with 6 bases between. This CDR3 is 14 amino acids long. The CDR3 DNA reads TGTGCCAGTAGTATCGGACACTCTGGAAACACCATATATTTT. As protein: CASSIGHSGNTIYF.